The T cell receptor (beta chain) under discussion was sequenced for a study of T-cell reconstitution after alpha-beta-depleted transplantation in children. This sample's TCRbeta library carried unique molecular identifier barcodes. TCRdb re-derived calls from the PCR reads in MiXCR, one entry per CDR3 protein. This table holds 450,000 to 600,000 distinct CDR3 sequences, 18% found once. The V and J ends lost 2 bases and 3 bases, in that order; junction bases with no gene match: 4. The germline gives CDR1 MNHEY, CDR2 SMNVEV (reference sequence). The CDR3 loop spans 15 amino acids. The specimen comprised PBMCs from the stem cell graft donor, sampled from the stem cell graft. The chain carries TRBV27 and TRBJ1-5, with TRBD1 identical over 7 bases. The sequence was obtained from a human donor who donated a stem cell graft to a child with acute lymphoblastic leukemia. In DNA, the CDR3 is TGTGCCAGCAGTTTAGGAGGGGGCCTCAATCAGCCCCAGCATTTT. It codes for CASSLGGGLNQPQHF.